The subject of this entry is one T cell receptor (beta chain). Its specificity is not known. Treatment given: oral pan-JAK inhibitor, 5-10 mg twice daily. Using a FACSAria, the CD4+ and CD8+ T cells were sorted from the PBMCs. RNA extraction was followed by reverse transcription into cDNA, which acted as the sequencing template. The method was immunoSEQ multiplex PCR; TCRdb's version includes in-frame clones alone and lacks a portion of them. The data contain roughly 170,000 clones, about 60% of them singletons. These data are taken from a study of CD8+ T cells in alopecia areata. Whole-study findings and limits: Only one nonresponder was present, which leaves the link between baseline CD8+ expansion and response uncertain. On tofacitinib, scalp and blood still held many of the expanded lesional clones. Although TCR sharing was seen in mice, sharing across patients was less clear, possibly for HLA-related reasons.

There are 15 residues in the CDR3. V was trimmed by 3 bases and J by 7 bases, leaving 16 bases between them. Looked up from germline, CDR1 is LNHNV and CDR2 is YYDKDF (reference sequence). The sample was CD8+ T cells sorted from blood, taken at week 24, from a patient treated with tofacitinib. This receptor was obtained from a human donor with alopecia areata. The chain is built from TRBV15 and TRBJ1-5; TRBD1 is a possible D gene (6 bases). The CDR3 protein is CATSRYRDTNQPQHF. CDR3 bases: TGTGCCACCAGCAGGTACCGGGACACGAACCAGCCCCAGCATTTT.